This TCR beta chain appears in the sequencing data of a study of T cells after yellow fever vaccination. Study background: Fractions of low cell number were prepared using SMART-Seq v4 Ultra Low Input. Study-wide results and caveats: In FACS-sorted repertoires, abundant clonotypes from the bulk population could appear as contaminants.

Trimming took 10 bases from V and 5 from J; bases not matched to a gene: 17. This CDR3 has 17 amino acids. Germline V gene lookup returns CDR1 LNHDA and CDR2 SQIVND (reference sequence). Researchers made TCR cDNA using 5'RACE template switching, and this step added a universal primer site and UMIs. MiXCR was run by TCRdb on the 5' RACE reads, yielding one entry per CDR3 protein. Of 100,000 to 150,000 distinct CDR3 sequences listed, around 7.4% are singletons. This clonotype was observed a few times. Its target is not known. The clonotype originates from a man in his late teens or twenties who received the YFV17D yellow fever vaccine. The chain recombines TRBV19 with TRBJ2-7, with TRBD2 identical over 13 bases. The material sequenced was CD4+ T cells sorted from PBMCs, taken 10 days after the first yellow fever vaccination. DNA of the CDR3: TGTGCCACTAAACCGGGACTAGCGGGGCCCCAAGGGGACGAGCAGTACTTC. The encoded protein is CATKPGLAGPQGDEQYF.